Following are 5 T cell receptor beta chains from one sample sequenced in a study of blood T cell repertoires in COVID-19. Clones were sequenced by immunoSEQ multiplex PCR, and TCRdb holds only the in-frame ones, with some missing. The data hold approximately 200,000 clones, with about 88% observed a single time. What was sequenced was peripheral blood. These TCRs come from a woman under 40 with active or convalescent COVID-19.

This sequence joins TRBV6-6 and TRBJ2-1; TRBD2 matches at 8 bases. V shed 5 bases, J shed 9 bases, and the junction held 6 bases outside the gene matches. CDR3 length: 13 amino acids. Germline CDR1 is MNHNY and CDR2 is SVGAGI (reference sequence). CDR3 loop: CASSGAGVGEQFF. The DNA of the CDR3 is TGTGCCAGCAGTGGAGCGGGGGTGGGTGAGCAGTTCTTC.

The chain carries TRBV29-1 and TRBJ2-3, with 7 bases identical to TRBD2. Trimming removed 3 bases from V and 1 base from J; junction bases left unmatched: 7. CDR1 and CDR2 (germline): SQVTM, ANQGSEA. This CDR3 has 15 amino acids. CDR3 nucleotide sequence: TGCAGCGTTGATCAGCGGGGAGAGGGCACAGATACGCAGTATTTT. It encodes CSVDQRGEGTDTQYF.

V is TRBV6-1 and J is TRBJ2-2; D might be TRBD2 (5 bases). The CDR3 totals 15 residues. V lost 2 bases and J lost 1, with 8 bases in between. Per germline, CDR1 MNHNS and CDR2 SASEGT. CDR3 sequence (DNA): TGTGCCAGCAGTGAACTAGCCGAGAACACCGGGGAGCTGTTTTTT. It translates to CASSELAENTGELFF.

The CDR3 spells CASSDAQRGANEQFF. The DNA of the CDR3 is TGTGCCAGCAGTGACGCCCAGCGGGGGGCCAATGAGCAGTTCTTC. The V call is TRBV6-4, the J call TRBJ2-1, with 9 bases lining up with TRBD2. From germline, CDR1 is MRHNA and CDR2 SNTAGT. The CDR3 consists of 15 residues. J was trimmed by 6 bases and V by 2 bases; bases with no gene match: 5.

The CDR3 DNA reads as TGTGCCAGCAGTGAAGAAGGCGGGGAGACCCAGTACTTC. Its translation: CASSEEGGETQYF. V and J are TRBV6-1 and TRBJ2-5; tentative D call: TRBD2 (5 bases). This CDR3 has 13 residues. The V end lost 1 base, the J end lost 5 bases, and 8 bases lay between the germline ends. Looked up from germline, CDR1 is MNHNS and CDR2 is SASEGT.